These 14 T cell receptor beta chains were sequenced from one sample in a study of T cell clonotyping in hematopoietic cell transplantation. Measured with immunoSEQ multiplex PCR; TCRdb has only the in-frame clones, and not every one. The profile shows tens of thousands of clones, almost 97% of them singletons. Time point specified: recipient sample about 28 days before transplant, after cytoreduction. This specimen consisted of peripheral blood mononuclear cells, obtained before stem cell transplant. These receptors were collected from a woman aged 45-65 years with acute myeloid leukemia. Some clones in this sample may be carry-over from other donors' samples.

The genes are TRBV14 and TRBJ2-7; D may be TRBD1 or TRBD2 (5 bases each). Trimming pared 3 bases from V and 5 bases from J, leaving 8 bases between. The CDR3 loop spans 12 amino acids. The germline V gene encodes CDR1 SGHDN and CDR2 FVKESK. The chain's CDR3 is CASSHVGHEQYF. CDR3 DNA sequence: TGTGCCAGCAGCCATGTGGGACACGAGCAGTACTTC.

The chain carries TRBV20-1 and TRBJ2-7; the D call may be TRBD1 or TRBD2 (6 bases each). CDR3 length equals 11 residues. With 1 base removed from V and 6 bases from J, the gap between germline ends came to 7 bases. CDR1 and CDR2 from the germline V gene are DFQATT and SNEGSKA (reference sequence). CDR3 bases: TGCAGTGCTAGAGCGGGGGCCGAGCAGTACTTC. Amino acid sequence: CSARAGAEQYF.

This chain uses TRBV2 with TRBJ2-7, with TRBD1 matching over 10 bases. V was clipped by 5 bases and J by 5 bases; unmatched bases: 6. The germline V gene has CDR1 SNHLY and CDR2 FYNNEI. The CDR3 runs to 14 residues. This chain's CDR3 is CASSTGTGDHEQYF. CDR3 DNA sequence: TGTGCCAGCAGTACCGGGACAGGGGACCACGAGCAGTACTTC.

The chain links TRBV6-1 to TRBJ1-6; D gene uncertain. V lost 2 bases and J lost 2, with 7 bases in between. The CDR3 contains 15 residues. Germline CDR1 is MNHNS and CDR2 is SASEGT. The CDR3 sequence is CASSESGTYNSPLHF. The CDR3 DNA follows: TGTGCCAGCAGTGAATCGGGGACCTATAATTCACCCCTCCACTTT.

This rearrangement joins TRBV29-1 to TRBJ1-6; D uncertain. The germline gives CDR1 SQVTM, CDR2 ANQGSEA. V lost 0 bases, J lost 10 bases, and 13 bases lay in between. The CDR3 has 14 amino acids. CDR3 amino acids: CSVEDHDDGSPLHF. CDR3 bases: TGCAGCGTTGAAGACCACGATGATGGGTCACCCCTCCACTTT.

This chain connects TRBV27 to TRBJ2-5, with D possibly matching TRBD1 (5 bases). Per germline, CDR1 MNHEY and CDR2 SMNVEV (reference sequence). This CDR3 region has 15 residues. Trimming took 0 bases from V and 5 from J, leaving 13 bases between them. CDR3 residues: CASSLSIGQGETQYF. The CDR3 DNA follows: TGTGCCAGCAGTTTATCGATTGGGCAGGGTGAGACCCAGTACTTC.

This clone was seen a handful of times. This chain links TRBV30 with TRBJ1-5, with TRBD1 matching 7 bases. Germline V lookup: CDR1 GTSNPN, CDR2 SVGIG (reference sequence). This CDR3 has 14 amino acids. J lost 4 bases, V lost 1 base, and 4 bases had no gene match. The CDR3, as DNA: TGTGCCTGGAGTGCTGGCAGGGGGAATCAGCCCCAGCATTTT. Residues: CAWSAGRGNQPQHF.

The J gene is TRBJ2-1, the V gene TRBV30, with no clear D. V lost 4 bases and J lost 4, with 5 bases in between. Germline lookup yields CDR1 GTSNPN and CDR2 SVGIG (reference sequence). The CDR3 extends over 11 amino acids. The CDR3 region has the DNA TGTGCCTGGACGCCTTACAATGAGCAGTTCTTC. This encodes CAWTPYNEQFF. The whole variable domain, remainder taken from reference TRBV30 and TRBJ2-1, is SQTIHQWPATLVQPVGSPLSLECTVEGTSNPNLYWYRQAAGRGLQLLFYSVGIGQISSEVPQNLSASRPQDRQFILSSKKLLLSDSGFYLCAWTPYNEQFFGPGTRLTVL.

The V call is TRBV2, the J call TRBJ2-3, with 8 bases lining up with TRBD1. Germline CDR1 SNHLY, CDR2 FYNNEI. The V gene end was trimmed by 10 bases and the J gene end by 4 bases; junction bases not matched to a gene: 7. This CDR3 comprises 13 residues. The CDR3: CAIRTGPADTQYF. The CDR3 DNA follows: TGTGCCATTAGGACAGGGCCCGCAGATACGCAGTATTTT.

The V call is TRBV5-6, the J call TRBJ2-4; D might be TRBD1 or TRBD2, each matching 6 bases. Between the trimmed V and J ends, which lost 6 bases and 8 bases, there was a span of 12 bases. Germline assignment: CDR1 SGHDT and CDR2 YYEEEE. This CDR3 spans 12 amino acids. The DNA of the CDR3 is TGTGCCAGCAACTTTAGGGGGGACATTCAGTACTTC. Its protein is CASNFRGDIQYF.

The V gene is TRBV1, the J gene TRBJ1-1. TRBV1 is assigned pseudogene status. The CDR3 loop spans 14 amino acids. The CDR3: CTSSRRPIGTEAFF. CDR3 nucleotide sequence: TGCACCAGCAGCCGAAGACCCATCGGAACTGAAGCTTTCTTT.

The chain's CDR3 is CASKGRGGISYEQYF. The DNA of the CDR3 is TGTGCCAGCAAGGGAAGGGGGGGTATCTCCTACGAGCAGTACTTC. The chain has TRBV2 and TRBJ2-5; D perhaps matches TRBD2 (7 bases). The tail of the sequence fits TRBJ2-7 better, so the J call may be wrong. CDR1 SNHLY and CDR2 FYNNEI come from the germline V gene. This CDR3 is 15 amino acids long.

The chain combines TRBV7-2 with TRBJ2-3; a weak D match, TRBD2 (7 bases). In germline, CDR1 is SGHTA, CDR2 FQGNSA. The V gene lost 1 base and the J gene lost 4 bases, with 12 bases spanning the gap. The CDR3 length is 15 residues. The CDR3 DNA reads as TGTGCCAGCAGCTTAGGCGGGGGCTTGGCAGATACGCAGTATTTT. Amino acid sequence: CASSLGGGLADTQYF.

The V and J genes are TRBV27 and TRBJ2-7; maybe TRBD2 (6 bases). Germline lookup yields CDR1 MNHEY and CDR2 SMNVEV (reference sequence). The CDR3 runs 14 residues. The ends were cut back, 3 bases at V and 4 bases at J, with 13 bases in the middle. DNA of the CDR3: TGTGCCAGCAGTTTCCGGGACTCCAATTACGAGCAGTACTTC. Amino acid sequence: CASSFRDSNYEQYF.